A single sample is the source of the 27 T cell receptor beta chains below, sequenced in a study of T cells in Graves' hyperthyroidism and ophthalmopathy. Amplification yielded TCR beta CDR3 regions, with RNA transcripts as the source. HTBI primers were the set used in a first-round RT-PCR of the TCR CDR3. One entry per CDR3 protein results from TCRdb running MiXCR on the multiplex PCR reads. The sample lists more than 500,000 distinct CDR3 sequences; more than 45% were seen once. Sample: peripheral blood or thyroid tissue (not recorded which). Source of these receptors: an adult woman with Graves' disease, either hyperthyroidism or ophthalmopathy (not recorded which).

This chain uses TRBV12-3 or TRBV12-4 with TRBJ1-2, with D perhaps matching TRBD1 (5 bases). The V gene lost 5 bases and the J gene lost 2 bases, with 15 bases spanning the gap. This CDR3 is built from 15 residues. CDR3: CASSRRPGPNYGYTF. CDR3 nucleotide sequence: TGTGCCAGCAGTCGCCGCCCGGGGCCGAACTATGGCTACACCTTC.

Only one count was recorded for this clonotype. V gene TRBV4-1 combines with J gene TRBJ2-7; 14 bases map to TRBD2. V was clipped by 3 bases and J by 4 bases; unmatched bases: 8. Looked up from germline, CDR1 is MGHRA and CDR2 is YSYEKL. The CDR3 has 17 residues. The CDR3 DNA follows: TGCGCCAGCAGCCAGGGACTAGCGGGAGAGGTTACGTACGAGCAGTACTTC. Its translation: CASSQGLAGEVTYEQYF.

The rearrangement uses TRBV19 and TRBJ1-4; D is ambiguous. V gave up 5 bases and J gave up 11 bases, with 12 bases separating them. Germline loops: CDR1 LNHDA, CDR2 SQIVND (reference sequence). CDR3 length: 12 amino acids. DNA of the CDR3: TGTGCCAGTAGTGTGGACGGCAGCAAACTGTTTTTT. Translating it yields CASSVDGSKLFF.

The chain links TRBV7-9 to TRBJ2-7; D is possibly TRBD1 or TRBD2 (5 bases each). Trimming cost V 8 bases and J 6 bases, with 23 bases left between them. Germline assignment: CDR1 SEHNR and CDR2 FQNEAQ (reference sequence). CDR3 size: 15 residues. CDR3 sequence: CASATQRDPQSEQYF. DNA for the CDR3: TGTGCCAGCGCCACCCAGAGGGACCCGCAGTCCGAGCAGTACTTC.

About this clonotype itself: At one end, the junction sequence differs from germline, possibly due to a read error. V gene TRBV2 combines with J gene TRBJ1-5, with 7 bases matching TRBD1. The CDR3 consists of 14 residues. The V gene's germline CDR1 is SNHLY and CDR2 FYNNEI. The CDR3 protein is CVSRSQGSNQPQHF. CDR3 in DNA: TGTGTCAGCAGGTCACAGGGGAGCAATCAGCCCCAGCATTTT.

This clonotype was found once. This chain links TRBV9 with TRBJ1-1; 8 nucleotides line up with TRBD1. After removal of 3 bases from V and 13 bases from J, the junction contained 14 bases not matched to a gene. Germline CDR1 reads SGDLS; CDR2 reads YYNGEE. The CDR3 has 14 residues. DNA for the CDR3: TGTGCCAGCAGCGCGACAGGGGTTGGGGGGCCGGATTTCTTT. This gives the protein CASSATGVGGPDFF.

At least ten counts were recorded for this clonotype. The chain recombines TRBV20-1 with TRBJ1-5; a possible D gene is TRBD1 (5 bases). V was clipped by 6 bases and J by 3 bases, with 18 bases between them. The CDR3 is 15 residues long. Germline V gene data show CDR1 as DFQATT and CDR2 as SNEGSKA (reference sequence). This CDR3 is CSAGGGWIDNQPQHF. The CDR3 bases are TGCAGTGCAGGCGGGGGGTGGATCGACAATCAGCCCCAGCATTTT.

This chain connects TRBV15 to TRBJ2-6, with D unresolved. Trimming left V 3 bases short and J 0 bases short, with 9 bases between. Germline V gene sequence: CDR1 LNHNV, CDR2 YYDKDF (reference sequence). The CDR3 covers 16 residues. The CDR3 DNA reads as TGTGCCACCAGCAGCCAAGCGCGCTCTGGGGCCAACGTCCTGACTTTC. Translated: CATSSQARSGANVLTF. Full variable domain (missing parts from reference TRBV15 and TRBJ2-6): DAMVIQNPRYQVTQFGKPVTLSCSQTLNHNVMYWYQQKSSQAPKLLFHYYDKDFNNEADTPDNFQSRRPNTSFCFLDIRSPGLGDTAMYLCATSSQARSGANVLTFGAGSRLTVL.

This chain uses TRBV2 with TRBJ1-5, with D maybe TRBD1 (6 bases). V was cut by 6 bases and J by 7 bases, with 16 bases left in between. The CDR3 spans 14 residues. In germline, CDR1 is SNHLY, CDR2 FYNNEI. CDR3 nucleotide sequence: TGTGCCAGCAGGTCCGAGGGGGAGACCCAGCCCCAGCATTTT. Residues: CASRSEGETQPQHF.

V and J are TRBV29-1 and TRBJ1-5, with unresolved D. The ends were cut back, 4 bases at V and 3 bases at J, with 7 bases in the middle. CDR3 length equals 12 residues. Germline values: CDR1 SQVTM, CDR2 ANQGSEA. The CDR3 loop reads CSVGGTNQPQHF. In DNA, the CDR3 is TGCAGCGTTGGGGGAACCAATCAGCCCCAGCATTTT.

This clonotype was seen a handful of times. An end of the junction does not agree with germline; a read error may underlie this. This chain links TRBV10-3 with TRBJ2-7; D not certain. The CDR3 is 17 amino acids. CDR1 and CDR2 from the germline V gene are ENHRY and SYGVKD. The CDR3: CASSLFPHRTGLGEQYF. The CDR3 DNA reads as TGTGCCAGCAGTTTGTTCCCTCACCGGACCGGATTAGGAGAGCAGTACTTC.

Many counts were recorded for this clonotype. This sequence joins TRBV30 and TRBJ1-2, with D hard to call. Per the germline V gene, CDR1 is GTSNPN and CDR2 is SVGIG (reference sequence). The CDR3 runs 15 residues. The germline V and J ends were trimmed by 0 bases and 4 bases, with 15 bases remaining between them. CDR3 sequence reads: CAWSVTAALTYGYTF. DNA of the CDR3: TGTGCCTGGAGTGTAACGGCAGCGCTCACCTATGGCTACACCTTC.

A remark on this clonotype: One end of the junction varies from germline; a read error may be responsible. The rearrangement joins TRBV2 to TRBJ2-7; tentative D call: TRBD2 (6 bases). There are 12 residues in the CDR3. From germline, CDR1 is SNHLY and CDR2 FYNNEI. The DNA of the CDR3 is TGTGCCCGAACCTATACTTCACGGGACTTCCTCTTC. It translates to CARTYTSRDFLF.

This clonotype was found a few times. Mismatch with germline at one junction end may stem from a read error. This chain links TRBV11-1 with TRBJ2-7; TRBD2 aligns across 12 bases. The CDR3 extends over 14 amino acids. The germline gives CDR1 SGHAT, CDR2 FQDESV (reference sequence). The CDR3 is CTSRRTSGTYEQYF. The CDR3 region has the DNA TGTACCAGCAGACGGACTAGCGGGACCTACGAGCAGTACTTC. The whole variable domain, remainder taken from reference TRBV11-1 and TRBJ2-7, is EAEVAQSPRYKITEKSQAVAFWCDPISGHATLYWYRQILGQGPELLVQFQDESVVDDSQLPKDRFSAERLKGVDSTLKIQPAELGDSAMYLCTSRRTSGTYEQYFGPGTRLTVT.

This clonotype was seen a single time. V is TRBV12-3 or TRBV12-4 and J is TRBJ1-6; D unresolved. There are 15 residues in the CDR3. The CDR3 is CASAPRASYNSPLHF. The DNA for the CDR3 is TGTGCTAGTGCCCCAAGGGCCTCCTATAATTCACCCCTCCACTTT.

This clonotype was recorded a few times. This chain connects TRBV15 to TRBJ1-2; the match to TRBD1 covers 9 bases. Per germline, CDR1 LNHNV and CDR2 YYDKDF (reference sequence). Trimming took 3 bases from V and 8 from J; bases not matched to a gene: 10. There are 15 residues in the CDR3. CDR3 protein: CATSSREQGAEGYTF. CDR3 DNA sequence: TGTGCCACCAGCAGTCGGGAACAGGGGGCCGAAGGCTACACCTTC. Together with reference TRBV15 and TRBJ1-2, the CDR3 gives the full variable domain: DAMVIQNPRYQVTQFGKPVTLSCSQTLNHNVMYWYQQKSSQAPKLLFHYYDKDFNNEADTPDNFQSRRPNTSFCFLDIRSPGLGDTAMYLCATSSREQGAEGYTFGSGTRLTVV.

Comments on this clonotype: This may come from a read error, since a much larger clone is one base off. This chain connects TRBV24-1 to TRBJ2-7; the D is unclear. The CDR3 extends over 12 amino acids. Per germline, CDR1 KGHDR and CDR2 SFDVKD. V shed 2 bases and J shed 6 bases, with 7 bases lying between them. CDR3 in amino acids: CATSDSDPEQYF. CDR3 in DNA: TGTGCCACCAGTGATTCAGACCCCGAGCAGTACTTC.

Here the CDR3 DNA reads TGTGCCAGCAGTTTTGGTTTAAGCGGGAGGGCCAACGTCCTGACTTTC. Translated, it gives CASSFGLSGRANVLTF. J is TRBJ2-6 and V is TRBV6-5, with TRBD2 matching 7 bases. Germline CDR1 and CDR2: MNHEY and SVGAGI. With V trimmed by 4 bases and J by 5 bases, 8 bases remained unmatched. The CDR3 covers 16 residues.

The V gene is TRBV15, the J gene TRBJ2-2, with D perhaps TRBD1 (5 bases). CDR3 size: 14 residues. In germline, CDR1 is LNHNV, CDR2 YYDKDF (reference sequence). V dropped 6 bases and J dropped 5 bases, with 13 bases sitting between them. This CDR3 is CATREDSETGELFF. In nucleotides, the CDR3 is TGTGCCACCAGAGAAGACAGTGAGACCGGGGAGCTGTTTTTT.

The chain employs TRBV5-1 and TRBJ2-7, with D possibly being TRBD1 (5 bases). Trimming took off 3 bases at V and 1 base at J, with 11 bases between the two ends. The CDR3 contains 14 residues. Germline V gene sequence: CDR1 SGHRS, CDR2 YFSETQ. CDR3 sequence: CASSSDIFSYEQYF. DNA of the CDR3: TGCGCCAGCAGCTCGGACATTTTTTCCTACGAGCAGTACTTC.

This clonotype was counted only a few times. The rearrangement uses TRBV20-1 and TRBJ1-1; D possibly corresponds to TRBD1 (5 bases). The V end lost 3 bases, the J end lost 2 bases, and 10 bases lay between the germline ends. Germline lookup yields CDR1 DFQATT and CDR2 SNEGSKA (reference sequence). The CDR3 runs to 13 residues. As DNA, the CDR3 is TGCAGTGCTAGGCGGGACCTCAACACTGAAGCTTTCTTT. As protein: CSARRDLNTEAFF.

The table lists this clonotype with many counts. The chain uses TRBV6-1 and TRBJ2-5; 7 positions match TRBD1. The germline V gene encodes CDR1 MNHNS and CDR2 SASEGT. V lost 8 bases, J lost 3 bases, and 6 bases stayed unmatched. The CDR3 has 13 residues. The CDR3 here is CASRSTGEETQYF. The CDR3 nucleotides are TGTGCCAGCCGGAGCACAGGGGAAGAGACCCAGTACTTC.

This clonotype was picked up many times. The chain recombines TRBV18 with TRBJ1-4, with unresolved D. Germline V lookup: CDR1 KGHSH, CDR2 LQKENI. CDR3 length: 12 residues. V was cut by 0 bases and J by 7 bases, with 3 bases left in between. The chain's CDR3 is CASSPPGEKLFF. DNA for the CDR3: TGTGCCAGCTCACCACCGGGTGAAAAACTGTTTTTT.

The chain links TRBV30 to TRBJ1-1; D might be TRBD1 (6 bases). V shed 0 bases and J shed 6 bases, with 14 bases lying between them. The germline gives CDR1 GTSNPN, CDR2 SVGIG (reference sequence). The CDR3 is 14 amino acids. DNA of the CDR3: TGTGCCTGGAGTGTCGGGTGGGGGGGCGCTGAAGCTTTCTTT. Residues: CAWSVGWGGAEAFF. Based on the CDR3 plus reference TRBV30 and TRBJ1-1, the full variable domain is SQTIHQWPATLVQPVGSPLSLECTVEGTSNPNLYWYRQAAGRGLQLLFYSVGIGQISSEVPQNLSASRPQDRQFILSSKKLLLSDSGFYLCAWSVGWGGAEAFFGQGTRLTVV.

CDR3: CASMKTGGLQGVYEQYF. As DNA, the CDR3 is TGCGCCAGCATGAAAACAGGCGGGTTACAGGGCGTCTACGAGCAGTACTTC. This chain connects TRBV5-1 to TRBJ2-7, with a weak D call TRBD1 (6 bases). The CDR3 consists of 17 residues. V gave up 6 bases and J gave up 3 bases, with 25 bases separating them. Germline V gene data show CDR1 as SGHRS and CDR2 as YFSETQ.

This clonotype showed up many times. This chain joins TRBV7-2 and TRBJ1-2; D not resolved. Germline V gives CDR1 SGHTA, CDR2 FQGNSA. V was pared by 10 bases and J by 8 bases, with 17 bases between. This CDR3 contains 12 residues. The CDR3 nucleotides read TGTGCCACCACGAAGGAGGTTAACGGCTACACCTTC. It codes for CATTKEVNGYTF. The variable domain in full, completed from reference TRBV7-2 and TRBJ1-2, reads GAGVSQSPSNKVTEKGKDVELRCDPISGHTALYWYRQSLGQGLEFLIYFQGNSAPDKSGLPSDRFSAERTGGSVSTLTIQRTQQEDSAVYLCATTKEVNGYTFGSGTRLTVV.

This clonotype is a singleton in its sample. The chain uses TRBV12-3 or TRBV12-4 and TRBJ1-1; 9 nucleotides line up with TRBD1. Trimming at V came to 6 bases and at J to 2 bases, leaving 10 bases not matched to a gene. This CDR3 comprises 16 residues. The CDR3 DNA reads as TGTGCCAGCAGCTACAGTCCGGGACAGGGAAACACTGAAGCTTTCTTT. This sequence encodes CASSYSPGQGNTEAFF.